This T cell receptor (beta chain) was sequenced for a study of CD8+CD57+ T cells in acquired aplastic anemia. Background on the study: DNA per sorted CD4+ or CD8+ sample ranged roughly 0.19 to 27.4 ug, averaging approximately 3.3 ug. Study findings and constraints: Patients did not significantly differ from controls in CD8+ Simpson's diversity. A set of twenty-nine CD8+ CDR3 sequences was shared between patients and controls, and these sequences appeared highly expressed in patients.

Both TCR beta VDJ combination and CDR3 sequence profiling were carried out. Genomic DNA was the template for this profiling. From the reads, TCRdb called clonotypes with MiXCR, one entry per CDR3 protein. Among under 200,000 distinct CDR3 sequences listed, 55% to 80% were seen once. The CDR3 spans 12 residues. CDR1 is SGDLS and CDR2 is YYNGEE in the germline V gene. On this clonotype itself: The antigen remains undetermined. One end of the junction is discordant with germline, which a read error may explain.

This chain uses TRBV9 with TRBJ1-1; D is undetermined. The TCR originated in a human donor in good health. Specimen: sorted CD4+, CD8+, or CD8+CD57+ T cells (not recorded which) from PBMCs. The CDR3 DNA is TGCGCCAGCAGCTTGTCGACCACTGAAGCTTTCTTT. Protein sequence: CASSLSTTEAFF.